The TCR beta chain under discussion was sequenced for a study of blood T cell repertoires in COVID-19. Study details: The United States, Italy and Spain supplied acute and convalescent COVID-19 samples. The analysed material was cDNA or gDNA that came from T cells, B-cell-depleted T cells, or PBMCs.

Germline values: CDR1 SGHKS, CDR2 YYEKEE (reference sequence). J gave up 5 bases and V 4 bases, and 8 bases lay outside the gene matches. CDR3 length equals 15 residues. In the original processing: For nucleated cells, counts were estimated from reference gene primer amplification. Profiled with immunoSEQ multiplex PCR; TCRdb holds only in-frame clones, not every one. The D gene and trimming were derived from the DNA, and the V and J assignments and clone size from that table. This table has 95,000 to 110,000 clones, about 87% appearing once. In this sample, this clone turned up a few times. This clonotype was obtained from a man in his forties or fifties with acute or convalescent COVID-19. The chain combines TRBV5-5 with TRBJ2-2; 7 positions match TRBD1. Sequenced input: peripheral blood. The CDR3 region is CASSLNRGPTGELFF. The DNA for the CDR3 is TGTGCCAGCAGCCTAAACAGGGGACCGACCGGGGAGCTGTTTTTT.